This T cell receptor (beta chain) was sequenced in a study of sequential checkpoint blockade in melanoma. About the research overall: Each arm's sequence ended with maintenance nivolumab.

CDR1 is MGHRA and CDR2 is YSYEKL in the germline V gene. V gave up 6 bases and J gave up 1 base; unmatched junction bases: 5. The CDR3 covers 14 residues. This sample's treatment: randomized to nivolumab then ipilimumab (arm A) or the reverse (arm B). None of the patients previously received DNA-damaging chemotherapy. Here immunoSEQ multiplex PCR was the method, and the copy in TCRdb shows in-frame clones only, minus some. Among over 10,000 clones listed, approximately 83% were seen once. This rearrangement joins TRBV4-1 to TRBJ1-1, with 7 bases matching TRBD1. The sequenced sample was CD8+ T cells sorted from blood (inferred from file names), obtained from a patient given nivolumab and ipilimumab in sequence. This sequence originates from a human donor with melanoma. The CDR3 region has the DNA TGCGCCAGCAGGTTTGGGACAGCGAACACTGAAGCTTTCTTT. Translating it yields CASRFGTANTEAFF.